This record looks at one TCR beta chain sequence and its context. These data originate in a study of blood T cell repertoires in COVID-19. Study at large: The analysed material was cDNA or gDNA that came from T cells, B-cell-depleted T cells, or PBMCs.

Sequencing was performed with immunoSEQ multiplex PCR; in TCRdb, only in-frame clones are kept and a portion is missing. The data contain roughly 150,000 clones, about 80% of them singletons. The V end lost 3 bases, the J end lost 8 bases, and 11 bases lay between the germline ends. Germline loops: CDR1 KGHSH, CDR2 LQKENI. The CDR3 extends over 13 amino acids. The TCR sequence derives from a woman in her seventies in a cohort exposed to, infected with or recovered from COVID-19 (not recorded which). The J gene is TRBJ2-1, the V gene TRBV18; perhaps TRBD2 as D (5 bases). The sequenced material came from PBMCs or T cells enriched from blood (not recorded which). DNA of the CDR3: TGTGCCAGCTCACCTCCTAGCCGGGATGAGCAGTTCTTC. Protein sequence: CASSPPSRDEQFF. The full variable domain, rest sourced from reference TRBV18 and TRBJ2-1, is NAGVMQNPRHLVRRRGQEARLRCSPMKGHSHVYWYRQLPEEGLKFMVYLQKENIIDESGMPKERFSAEFPKEGPSILRIQQVVRGDSAAYFCASSPPSRDEQFFGPGTRLTVL.